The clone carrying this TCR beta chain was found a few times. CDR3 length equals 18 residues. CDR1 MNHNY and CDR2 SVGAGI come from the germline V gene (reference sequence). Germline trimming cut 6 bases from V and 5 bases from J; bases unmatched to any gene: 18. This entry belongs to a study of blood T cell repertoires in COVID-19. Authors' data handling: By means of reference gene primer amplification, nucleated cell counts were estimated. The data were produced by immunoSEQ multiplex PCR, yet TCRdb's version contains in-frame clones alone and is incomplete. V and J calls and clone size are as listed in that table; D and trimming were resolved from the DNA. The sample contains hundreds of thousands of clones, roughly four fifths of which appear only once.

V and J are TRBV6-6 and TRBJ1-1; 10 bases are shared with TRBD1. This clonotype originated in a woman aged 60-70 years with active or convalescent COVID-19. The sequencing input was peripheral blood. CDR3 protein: CASSRYLPGQGRRTEAFF. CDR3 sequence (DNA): TGTGCCAGCAGCCGATACCTACCGGGACAGGGGAGGCGGACTGAAGCTTTCTTT.